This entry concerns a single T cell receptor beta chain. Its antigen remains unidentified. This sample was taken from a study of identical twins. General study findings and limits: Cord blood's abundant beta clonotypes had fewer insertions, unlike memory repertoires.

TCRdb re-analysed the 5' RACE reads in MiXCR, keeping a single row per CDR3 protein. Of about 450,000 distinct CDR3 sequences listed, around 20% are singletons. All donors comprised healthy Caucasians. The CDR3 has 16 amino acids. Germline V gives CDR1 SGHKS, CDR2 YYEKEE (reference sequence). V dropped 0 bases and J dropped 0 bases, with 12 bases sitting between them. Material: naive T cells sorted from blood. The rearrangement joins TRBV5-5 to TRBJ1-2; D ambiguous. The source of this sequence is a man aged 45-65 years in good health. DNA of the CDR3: TGTGCCAGCAGCTTGGGATTGGGCCAGACTAACTATGGCTACACCTTC. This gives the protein CASSLGLGQTNYGYTF.